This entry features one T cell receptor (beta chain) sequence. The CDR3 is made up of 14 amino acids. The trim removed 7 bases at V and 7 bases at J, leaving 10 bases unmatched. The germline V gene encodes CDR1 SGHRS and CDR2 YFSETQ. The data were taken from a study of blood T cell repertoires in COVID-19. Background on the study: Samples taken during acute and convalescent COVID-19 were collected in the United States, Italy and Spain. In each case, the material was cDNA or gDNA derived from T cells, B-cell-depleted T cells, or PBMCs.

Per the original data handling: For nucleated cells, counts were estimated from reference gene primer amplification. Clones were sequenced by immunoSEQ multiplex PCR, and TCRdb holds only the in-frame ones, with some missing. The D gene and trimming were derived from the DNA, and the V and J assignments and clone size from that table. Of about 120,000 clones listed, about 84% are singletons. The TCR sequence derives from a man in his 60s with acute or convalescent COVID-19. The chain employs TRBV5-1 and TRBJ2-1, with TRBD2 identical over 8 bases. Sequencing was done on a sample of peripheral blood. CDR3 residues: CASSGGESENEQFF. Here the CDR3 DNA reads TGCGCCAGCTCCGGGGGGGAGTCTGAAAATGAGCAGTTCTTC.